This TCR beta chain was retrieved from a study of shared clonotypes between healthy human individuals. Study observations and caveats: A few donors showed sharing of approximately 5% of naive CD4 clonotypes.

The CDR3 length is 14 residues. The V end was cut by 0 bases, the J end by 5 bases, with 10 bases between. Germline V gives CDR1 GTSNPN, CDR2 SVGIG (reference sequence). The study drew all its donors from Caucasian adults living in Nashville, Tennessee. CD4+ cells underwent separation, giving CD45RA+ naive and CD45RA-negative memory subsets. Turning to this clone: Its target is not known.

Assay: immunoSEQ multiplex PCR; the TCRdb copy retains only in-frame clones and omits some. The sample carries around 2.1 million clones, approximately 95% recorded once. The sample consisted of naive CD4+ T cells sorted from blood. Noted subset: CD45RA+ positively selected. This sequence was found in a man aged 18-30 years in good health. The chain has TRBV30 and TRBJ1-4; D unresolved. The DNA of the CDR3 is TGTGCCTGGAGTGTAGGTTTAGTGAATGAAAAACTGTTTTTT. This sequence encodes CAWSVGLVNEKLFF.